The present entry profiles one T cell receptor beta chain with its context. This clone was recorded once. Its recognized antigen is unknown. The sample holds no much larger clone one base away, and base qualities are not on file. This specimen belongs to a study of OX40 agonist ivuxolimab in advanced cancers. Some background on the complete study: Ivuxolimab was a fully human IgG2 agonistic monoclonal antibody targeting the costimulatory receptor OX40 (CD134). Of the roughly 52 patients in dose escalation, about 20 had hepatocellular carcinoma, approximately 15 had melanoma, 9 had renal cell carcinoma and 9 had head and neck cancer. Patients were allowed to have had prior anti-PD-1, anti-PD-L1 or anti-CTLA-4 therapy, and 30% to 50% of the dose-escalation patients had previously received checkpoint inhibitors. The paper describes the monotherapy dose-escalation part (N = 52 patients) of the phase I trial of ivuxolimab. Three dose-escalation patients achieved partial responses, one with hepatocellular carcinoma and two with cutaneous melanoma. The purpose of peripheral TCRbeta sequencing was to test whether ivuxolimab changed TCR sequence diversity and led to clonal T-cell expansion. In the dose-escalation cohort, over 65% of patients were male, and the mean age was approximately 60 years, with a range of roughly 20 to 80. Intravenous ivuxolimab was administered to patients every 2 weeks at six dose levels: 0.01, 0.1, 0.3, 1.5, 3 and 10 mg/kg.

The trial excluded patients who had a history of autoimmune disease or who were on systemic immunosuppression. Peripheral blood for TCR sequencing was drawn from every dose cohort at baseline, at cycle 4 day 1 and at cycle 7 day 1. The samples were drawn from a first-in-human, open-label, multicenter phase I dose-escalation trial of ivuxolimab. Adults with locally advanced or metastatic melanoma, renal cell carcinoma, hepatocellular carcinoma or head and neck squamous cell carcinoma were enrolled in the trial. Before TCR sequencing, CD4+ and CD8+ T cells were separately sorted from peripheral blood. Relative to germline, V is 3 bases shorter and J is 10 bases shorter, with 7 bases between their ends. CDR1 and CDR2 are drawn from the germline V gene (reference sequence): SEHNR, FQNEAQ. The CDR3 runs 12 residues from the cysteine to the phenylalanine. The only DNA kept is the CDR3, 36 bases in frame from the first base.

Broad study findings and their caveats: The antigen specificity of the peripheral T cells that underwent clonal expansion was not determined. In the 0.1-3.0 mg/kg groups, partial responders were among the patients with the lowest normalized peripheral clonal expansion, particularly in CD8+ T cells. Clonal expansion of both CD4+ and CD8+ blood T cells was observed from baseline to week 6 at doses 0.1 to 3.0 mg/kg. Low levels of normalized T-cell clonal expansion were also shown by some nonresponding patients. On average, CD8+ T cells showed more expanded clones than CD4+ T cells after ivuxolimab.

To sequence the TCRbeta CDR3 region, genomic DNA was isolated from the sorted cells. The immunoSEQ Assay was used for sequencing of TCRbeta CDR3 regions. TCRdb retrieved this table from immuneACCESS and kept in-frame rearrangements only. Not all clones are present; in checked studies, unresolved V genes account for under half, and no reason is known for the remainder. The sample profile shows about 79,000 clones; around 90% of them were found once. The ten most abundant clones make up 0.33% of the sample. Here the sequenced sample was CD4+ or CD8+ T cells sorted from blood, taken in a trial of the OX40 agonist ivuxolimab. The sequence came from an adult with an advanced solid tumor such as melanoma, head and neck, liver or kidney cancer. The sequence joins TRBV7-9 to TRBJ1-6; a confident D gene designation cannot be given. The CDR3 region has the sequence CASSFEGSPLHF. The DNA sequence reads TGTGCCAGCAGCTTTGAAGGATCACCCCTCCACTTT.